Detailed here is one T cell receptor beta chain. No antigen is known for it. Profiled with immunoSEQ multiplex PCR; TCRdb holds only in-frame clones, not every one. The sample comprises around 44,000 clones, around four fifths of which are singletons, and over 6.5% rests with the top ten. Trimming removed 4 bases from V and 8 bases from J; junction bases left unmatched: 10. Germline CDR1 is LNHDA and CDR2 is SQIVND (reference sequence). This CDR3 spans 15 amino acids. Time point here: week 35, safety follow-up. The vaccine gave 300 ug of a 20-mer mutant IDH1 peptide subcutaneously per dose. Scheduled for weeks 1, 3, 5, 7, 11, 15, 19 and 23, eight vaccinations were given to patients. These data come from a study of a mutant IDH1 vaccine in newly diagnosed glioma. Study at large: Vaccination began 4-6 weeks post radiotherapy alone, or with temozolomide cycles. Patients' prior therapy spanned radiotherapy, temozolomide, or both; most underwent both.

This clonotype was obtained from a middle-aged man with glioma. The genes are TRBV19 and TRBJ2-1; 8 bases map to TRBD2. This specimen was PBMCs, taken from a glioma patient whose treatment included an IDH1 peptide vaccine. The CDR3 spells CASSTLSGGRDEQFF. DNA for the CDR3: TGTGCCAGTAGTACCCTGAGCGGGGGCAGGGATGAGCAGTTCTTC. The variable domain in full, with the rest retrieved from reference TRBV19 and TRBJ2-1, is DGGITQSPKYLFRKEGQNVTLSCEQNLNHDAMYWYRQDPGQGLRLIYYSQIVNDFQKGDIAEGYSVSREKKESFPLTVTSAQKNPTAFYLCASSTLSGGRDEQFFGPGTRLTVL.